Listed here are 22 T cell receptor beta chains from one sample, sequenced in a study of beta chain features in type 1 diabetes. Sequenced material consisted of expressed TCRB transcripts (all of the isolated RNA was reverse transcribed). The assay was immunoSEQ multiplex PCR, and TCRdb's table has in-frame clones only and misses some. Of roughly 140,000 clones in the sample, less than 9% were seen once. The source material was central memory CD4+ T cells from blood. Receptor source: a woman between 25 and 40 years old in good health.

The genes are TRBV18 and TRBJ2-1, with a possible D match to TRBD2 (7 bases). This CDR3 comprises 13 residues. The germline V and J ends were trimmed by 6 bases and 7 bases, with 13 bases remaining between them. Germline V gives CDR1 KGHSH, CDR2 LQKENI. The CDR3 reads CASSLEGGNEQFF. The CDR3 DNA follows: TGTGCCAGCTCGCTTGAGGGGGGGAATGAGCAGTTCTTC.

This clone has a handful of counts. V usage is TRBV27 and J usage is TRBJ1-1; 8 nucleotides align to TRBD1. Trimming took 2 bases from V and 4 from J; bases not matched to a gene: 12. Germline V gives CDR1 MNHEY, CDR2 SMNVEV (reference sequence). The CDR3 spans 17 residues. Written as DNA, the CDR3 is TGTGCCAGCAGTTTAGATTTCGGGGCGACAGGGGCCACTGAAGCTTTCTTT. Its protein is CASSLDFGATGATEAFF.

In DNA, the CDR3 is TGTGCCAGCACCGGATTGGGGCTAAACACCGGGGAGCTGTTTTTT. It codes for CASTGLGLNTGELFF. The V gene is TRBV9, the J gene TRBJ2-2; the D gene is possibly TRBD1 (5 bases). Germline CDR1 is SGDLS and CDR2 is YYNGEE. There are 15 residues in the CDR3. The V and J ends lost 6 bases and 2 bases respectively, with 14 bases between them.

This chain connects TRBV5-1 to TRBJ2-7, with 9 bases fitting TRBD1. Germline V CDR1 and CDR2: SGHRS, YFSETQ. Trimming took 4 bases from V and 5 from J; bases not matched to a gene: 10. The CDR3 consists of 15 residues. The CDR3 reads CASSMRRDRVNEQYF. As DNA, the CDR3 is TGCGCCAGCAGCATGCGCCGGGACAGGGTGAACGAGCAGTACTTC.

This clone was counted only a few times. The chain couples TRBV5-1 to TRBJ2-5; D might be TRBD1 (6 bases). The J call may be in error: the DNA end matches TRBJ2-7 better. Germline CDR1 is SGHRS and CDR2 is YFSETQ. The CDR3 is 15 residues long. The CDR3 is CASSGKGQRGYEQYF. CDR3 sequence (DNA): TGCGCCAGCAGCGGGAAGGGACAAAGAGGCTACGAGCAGTACTTC.

This clone was found many times. The chain combines TRBV18 with TRBJ1-1; D is perhaps TRBD1 (5 bases). This CDR3 is 14 amino acids long. Germline V gene lookup returns CDR1 KGHSH and CDR2 LQKENI. V lost 2 bases and J 6 bases, leaving 13 bases between the germline ends. CDR3 in DNA: TGTGCCAGCTCACCATCGGGGACTCCCCCTGAAGCTTTCTTT. This codes for CASSPSGTPPEAFF. Complete variable domain (other parts from reference TRBV18 and TRBJ1-1): NAGVMQNPRHLVRRRGQEARLRCSPMKGHSHVYWYRQLPEEGLKFMVYLQKENIIDESGMPKERFSAEFPKEGPSILRIQQVVRGDSAAYFCASSPSGTPPEAFFGQGTRLTVV.

This clone was observed a handful of times. The V call is TRBV28, the J call TRBJ2-5; no firm D call. There are 14 residues in the CDR3. Germline CDR1 reads MDHEN; CDR2 reads SYDVKM. The ends were cut back, 2 bases at V and 2 bases at J, with 9 bases in the middle. The CDR3 nucleotides are TGTGCCAGCAGTTTAGGTGACAAACAAGAGACCCAGTACTTC. Its translation is CASSLGDKQETQYF.

The J gene is TRBJ2-2, the V gene TRBV5-1, with a weak D call TRBD2 (5 bases). The V end was cut by 4 bases, the J end by 4 bases, with 17 bases between. The CDR3 sequence is 16 residues long. CDR1 and CDR2 (germline): SGHRS, YFSETQ. CDR3 region: CASSRSSLVGTGELFF. The CDR3, as DNA: TGCGCCAGCAGCCGGTCTAGCCTAGTAGGCACCGGGGAGCTGTTTTTT.

J is TRBJ1-1 and V is TRBV7-2; no definite D call. V lost 1 base to trimming and J lost 1 base, with 10 bases between them. In germline, CDR1 is SGHTA, CDR2 FQGNSA. This CDR3 has 15 residues. The DNA of the CDR3 is TGTGCCAGCAGCTTAGATCGCGCAGGGAACACTGAAGCTTTCTTT. Amino acid sequence: CASSLDRAGNTEAFF.

This sequence joins TRBV10-3 and TRBJ2-3; 10 bases match TRBD1. This CDR3 comprises 14 residues. Germline CDR1 reads ENHRY; CDR2 reads SYGVKD. With 6 bases clipped from V and 4 bases from J, the junction kept 4 bases outside the gene matches. CDR3: CAIRGDRGPDTQYF. CDR3 sequence (DNA): TGTGCCATCAGGGGGGACAGGGGACCAGATACGCAGTATTTT.

This clone was seen at least ten times. The chain has TRBV4-3 and TRBJ2-2, with D tentatively TRBD2 (5 bases). The CDR3 consists of 14 residues. Germline CDR1 reads LGHNA; CDR2 reads YSLEER. V lost 4 bases and J lost 5, with 11 bases in between. CDR3 loop: CASSPVGGTGELFF. Here the CDR3 DNA reads TGCGCCAGCAGCCCAGTTGGCGGGACCGGGGAGCTGTTTTTT.

This clone was found a few times. V is TRBV18 and J is TRBJ1-2, with unresolved D. From germline, CDR1 is KGHSH and CDR2 LQKENI. V lost 3 bases, J lost 8 bases, and 16 bases lay in between. The CDR3 has 14 residues. CDR3 in DNA: TGTGCCAGCTCACCTGATGGTGCGCTAGGAGGCTACACCTTC. Translating gives CASSPDGALGGYTF. Together with reference TRBV18 and TRBJ1-2, the CDR3 gives the full variable domain: NAGVMQNPRHLVRRRGQEARLRCSPMKGHSHVYWYRQLPEEGLKFMVYLQKENIIDESGMPKERFSAEFPKEGPSILRIQQVVRGDSAAYFCASSPDGALGGYTFGSGTRLTVV.

In this sample, this clone turned up a few times. This rearrangement joins TRBV18 to TRBJ2-7, with D perhaps matching TRBD1 (6 bases). CDR1 is KGHSH and CDR2 is LQKENI in the germline V gene. Deletions cut 3 bases from V and 0 bases from J, with 12 bases between. This CDR3 has 15 amino acids. The CDR3 DNA reads as TGTGCCAGCTCACCGGCAGGGGACCTCTCCTACGAGCAGTACTTC. Protein product: CASSPAGDLSYEQYF.

This sequence joins TRBV6-6 and TRBJ2-7; D unresolved. Germline CDR1 is MNHNY and CDR2 is SVGAGI (reference sequence). The CDR3 consists of 11 residues. The ends were cut back, 6 bases at V and 4 bases at J, with 7 bases in the middle. CDR3 nucleotide sequence: TGTGCCAGCAGGGGCTTTTACGAGCAGTACTTC. It is translated as CASRGFYEQYF.

This clone occurred many times. V is TRBV28 and J is TRBJ2-5; 10 bases align to TRBD2. V trimming: 5 bases; J trimming: 2 bases; junction bases outside the gene matches: 11. Germline V gene data show CDR1 as MDHEN and CDR2 as SYDVKM. This CDR3 is 17 amino acids long. The CDR3 coding sequence is TGTGCCAGCAGTCCATCGGTACTAGCGGGGTTACAAGAGACCCAGTACTTC. Encoded protein: CASSPSVLAGLQETQYF.

This clone was observed a handful of times. This sequence joins TRBV4-2 and TRBJ2-3; tentatively, D is TRBD1 (6 bases). Trimming removed 2 bases from V and 3 bases from J, with 18 bases in between. This CDR3 is 17 amino acids long. CDR1 and CDR2 (germline): LGHNA, YNFKEQ. This CDR3 reads CASSQLGRGRGTDTQYF. CDR3 sequence (DNA): TGTGCCAGCAGCCAACTCGGACGGGGAAGGGGGACAGATACGCAGTATTTT.

The chain is built from TRBV28 and TRBJ1-2; D unresolved. The germline CDR1 and CDR2 sequences are MDHEN and SYDVKM. Trimming stripped 4 bases from V and 4 bases from J, with 10 bases between. This CDR3 region has 13 residues. This chain's CDR3 is CASSSINGYGYTF. The CDR3 DNA is TGTGCCAGCAGTTCGATAAACGGCTATGGCTACACCTTC.

This clone was seen a few times. This sample includes further DNA sequences coding for the same CDR3. The CDR3 sequence is CASSQGLAGDYREQFF. The CDR3 region has the DNA TGTGCCAGCAGCCAAGGTCTAGCGGGAGATTACAGGGAGCAGTTCTTC. This rearrangement joins TRBV4-2 to TRBJ2-1, with TRBD2 identical over 10 bases. There are 16 residues in the CDR3. Trimming removed 1 base from V and 10 bases from J; junction bases left unmatched: 10. From germline, CDR1 is LGHNA and CDR2 YNFKEQ.

This clone was observed a few times. The junction departs from germline at one end; a sequencing error may be responsible. The chain joins TRBV6-1 to TRBJ2-5; TRBD2 is a possible D gene (6 bases). This CDR3 region has 11 residues. The germline V gene has CDR1 MNHNS and CDR2 SASEGT. The CDR3 coding sequence is TGTGCCATCAGTGGAGGGGAGACCCAGTACTTC. As protein: CAISGGETQYF.

This clone occurred a few times. The V gene is TRBV15, the J gene TRBJ2-1; 10 bases are a match to TRBD2. This CDR3 has 15 amino acids. Germline V gene data show CDR1 as LNHNV and CDR2 as YYDKDF (reference sequence). Losses at the gene ends were 2 bases for V and 9 bases for J; bases not matched to a gene: 7. The CDR3 sequence: CATSRRAGGPSEQFF. In DNA, the CDR3 is TGTGCCACCAGCAGAAGAGCGGGAGGGCCCTCTGAGCAGTTCTTC.

The chain carries TRBV18 and TRBJ1-5; D not resolved. V was shortened by 0 bases and J by 4 bases, with 16 bases between the two germline ends. CDR3 length: 17 amino acids. CDR1 is KGHSH and CDR2 is LQKENI in the germline V gene. In DNA form, the CDR3 reads TGTGCCAGCTCACCACCTGGACTACTAGGGCGGAATCAGCCCCAGCATTTT. Translating gives CASSPPGLLGRNQPQHF.

The chain combines TRBV30 with TRBJ1-5; 7 bases match TRBD1. The length of the CDR3 is 16 residues. Germline CDR1 and CDR2: GTSNPN and SVGIG (reference sequence). V trimming: 2 bases; J trimming: 2 bases; junction bases outside the gene matches: 9. DNA of the CDR3: TGTGCCTGGAGTTCCCCGACAGGGAAGGGCAATCAGCCCCAGCATTTT. Translated, it gives CAWSSPTGKGNQPQHF.